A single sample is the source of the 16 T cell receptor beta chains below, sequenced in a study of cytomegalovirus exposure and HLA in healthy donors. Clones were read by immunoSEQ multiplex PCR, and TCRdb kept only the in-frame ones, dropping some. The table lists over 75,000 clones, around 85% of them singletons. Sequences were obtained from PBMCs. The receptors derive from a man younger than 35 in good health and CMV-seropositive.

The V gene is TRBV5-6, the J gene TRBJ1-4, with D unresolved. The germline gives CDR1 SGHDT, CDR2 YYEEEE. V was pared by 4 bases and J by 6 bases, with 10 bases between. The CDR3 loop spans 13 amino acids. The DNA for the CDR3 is TGTGCCAGCAGCCCGGGAAGGGATGAAAAACTGTTTTTT. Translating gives CASSPGRDEKLFF.

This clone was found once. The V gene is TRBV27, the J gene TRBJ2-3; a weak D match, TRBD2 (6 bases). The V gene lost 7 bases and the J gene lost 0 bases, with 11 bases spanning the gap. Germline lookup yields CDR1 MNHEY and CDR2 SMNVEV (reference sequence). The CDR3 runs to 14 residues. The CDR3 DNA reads TGTGCCAGCAAGAGCGGGCCTAGCACAGATACGCAGTATTTT. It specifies CASKSGPSTDTQYF.

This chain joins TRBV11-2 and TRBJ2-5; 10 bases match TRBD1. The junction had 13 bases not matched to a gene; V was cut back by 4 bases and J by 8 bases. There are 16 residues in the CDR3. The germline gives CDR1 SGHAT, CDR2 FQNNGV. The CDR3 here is CASSSIRDRGGVTQYF. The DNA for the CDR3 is TGTGCCAGCAGCTCTATCCGGGACAGGGGAGGGGTAACCCAGTACTTC.

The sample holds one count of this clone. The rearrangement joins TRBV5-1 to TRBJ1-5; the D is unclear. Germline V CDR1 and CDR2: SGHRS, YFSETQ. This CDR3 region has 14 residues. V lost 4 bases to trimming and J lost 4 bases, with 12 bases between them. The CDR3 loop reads CASSLGEGNQPQHF. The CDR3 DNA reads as TGCGCCAGCAGCCTAGGAGAGGGAAATCAGCCCCAGCATTTT.

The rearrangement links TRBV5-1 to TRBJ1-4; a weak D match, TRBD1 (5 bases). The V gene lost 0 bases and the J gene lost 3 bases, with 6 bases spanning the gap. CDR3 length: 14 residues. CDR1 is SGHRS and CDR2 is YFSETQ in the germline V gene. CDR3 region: CASSLAGANEKLFF. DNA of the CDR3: TGCGCCAGCAGCTTGGCGGGGGCTAATGAAAAACTGTTTTTT.

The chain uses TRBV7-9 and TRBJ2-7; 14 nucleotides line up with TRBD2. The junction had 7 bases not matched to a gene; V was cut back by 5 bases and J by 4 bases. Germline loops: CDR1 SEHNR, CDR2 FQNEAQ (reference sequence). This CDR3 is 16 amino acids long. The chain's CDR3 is CASSAPGTSGGYEQYF. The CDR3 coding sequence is TGTGCCAGCAGCGCCCCCGGGACTAGCGGGGGATACGAGCAGTACTTC.

CDR3 coding DNA: TGTGCCAGCAGCTCGCTAGCGGGAGTTATGTACGAGCAGTACTTC. It yields the protein CASSSLAGVMYEQYF. V and J are TRBV7-2 and TRBJ2-7; 10 bases match TRBD2. V gave up 4 bases and J gave up 4 bases; unmatched junction bases: 7. The CDR3 covers 15 residues. The germline CDR1 and CDR2 sequences are SGHTA and FQGNSA.

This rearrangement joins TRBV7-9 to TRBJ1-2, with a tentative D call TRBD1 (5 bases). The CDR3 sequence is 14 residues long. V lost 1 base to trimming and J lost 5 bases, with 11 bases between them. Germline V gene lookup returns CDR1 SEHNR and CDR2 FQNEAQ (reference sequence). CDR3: CASSLEGVVYGYTF. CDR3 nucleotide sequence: TGTGCCAGCAGCTTAGAAGGGGTTGTGTATGGCTACACCTTC.

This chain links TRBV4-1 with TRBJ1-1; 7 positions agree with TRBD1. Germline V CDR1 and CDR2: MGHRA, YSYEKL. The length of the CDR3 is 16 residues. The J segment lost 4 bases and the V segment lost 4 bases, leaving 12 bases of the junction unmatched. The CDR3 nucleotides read TGCGCCAGCAGCCCTTGGACAGGACAAGGGGGCACTGAAGCTTTCTTT. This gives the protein CASSPWTGQGGTEAFF.

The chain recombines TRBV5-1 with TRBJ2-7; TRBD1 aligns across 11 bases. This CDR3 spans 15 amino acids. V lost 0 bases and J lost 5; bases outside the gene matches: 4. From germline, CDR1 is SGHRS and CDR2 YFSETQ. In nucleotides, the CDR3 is TGCGCCAGCAGCTTGGAGGACAGGGGGCGGGACGAGCAGTACGTC. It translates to CASSLEDRGRDEQYV.

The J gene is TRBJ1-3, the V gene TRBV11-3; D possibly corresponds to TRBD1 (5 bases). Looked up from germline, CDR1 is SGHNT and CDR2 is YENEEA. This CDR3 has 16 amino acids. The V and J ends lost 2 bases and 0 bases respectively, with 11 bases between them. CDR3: CASSLSWGSSGNTIYF. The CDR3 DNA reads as TGTGCCAGCAGCTTATCCTGGGGCTCCTCTGGAAACACCATATATTTT.

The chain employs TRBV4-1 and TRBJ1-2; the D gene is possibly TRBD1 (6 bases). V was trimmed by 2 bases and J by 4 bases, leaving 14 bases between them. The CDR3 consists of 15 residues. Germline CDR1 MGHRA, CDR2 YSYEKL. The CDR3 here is CASSQPSGTRYGYTF. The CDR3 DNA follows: TGCGCCAGCAGCCAACCATCCGGGACACGCTATGGCTACACCTTC.

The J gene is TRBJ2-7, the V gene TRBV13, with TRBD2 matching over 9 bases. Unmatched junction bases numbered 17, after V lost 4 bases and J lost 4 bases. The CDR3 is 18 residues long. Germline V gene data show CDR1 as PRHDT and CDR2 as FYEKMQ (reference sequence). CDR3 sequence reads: CASSSSLGLASGKYEQYV. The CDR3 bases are TGTGCCAGCAGCTCTAGCTTAGGGCTGGCTAGCGGGAAGTACGAGCAGTACGTC.

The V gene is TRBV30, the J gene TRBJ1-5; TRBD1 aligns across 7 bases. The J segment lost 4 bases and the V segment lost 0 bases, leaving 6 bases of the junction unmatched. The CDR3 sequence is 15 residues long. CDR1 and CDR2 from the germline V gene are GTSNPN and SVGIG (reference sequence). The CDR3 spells CAWSVRDSVNQPQHF. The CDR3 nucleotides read TGTGCCTGGAGTGTAAGGGACAGTGTTAATCAGCCCCAGCATTTT.

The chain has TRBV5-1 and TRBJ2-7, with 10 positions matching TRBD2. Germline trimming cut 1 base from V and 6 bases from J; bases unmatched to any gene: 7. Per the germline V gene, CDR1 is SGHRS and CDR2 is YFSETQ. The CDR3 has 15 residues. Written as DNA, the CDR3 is TGCGCCAGCAGCTTGAAGGCTAGCGGGAGTTGCGAGCAGTACTTC. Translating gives CASSLKASGSCEQYF.

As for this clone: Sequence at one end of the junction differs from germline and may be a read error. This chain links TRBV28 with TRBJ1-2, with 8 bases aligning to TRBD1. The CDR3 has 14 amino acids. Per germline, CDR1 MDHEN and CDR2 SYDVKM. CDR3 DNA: TGTGCCAGCAGCCTCAGGGGGCGTAACGATGGCTACACCTTC. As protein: CASSLRGRNDGYTF.